The T cell receptor (beta chain) described here comes from a study of shared clonotypes between healthy human individuals. CDR3 length: 14 residues. CDR1 and CDR2 from the germline V gene are SGHDT and YYEEEE. Trimming took 2 bases from V and 4 from J, leaving 12 bases between them. Libraries were prepared by immunoSEQ multiplex PCR; TCRdb keeps only in-frame clonotypes and omits some of them. Among some 2.4 million clones, over 85% were seen once, and the ten largest hold 0.36%. Sequencing used naive CD4+ T cells from PBMCs. Subset here: CD45RA+ positively selected. The TCR sequence derives from a man between 18 and 29 years old in good health. Some clones in this sample may be carry-over from other donors' samples. V and J are TRBV5-6 and TRBJ1-2, with D uncertain. The CDR3 spells CASSLNQHSYGYTF. The DNA of the CDR3 is TGTGCCAGCAGCTTAAATCAACACAGCTATGGCTACACCTTC.